This T cell receptor (beta chain) comes out of a study of cytomegalovirus exposure and HLA in healthy donors. General study findings and limits: In a later analysis, TCR beta V- and J-gene trimming was associated with a missense DCLRE1C variant. The likely explanation for a cluster of highly shared sequence variants was sequencing artifact. The study recorded more than 150 TCR beta chains that were cytomegalovirus-associated.

For this clone: The antigen is not known.

PCR primers comprised 60 Vbeta and 13 Jbeta primers. Method: immunoSEQ multiplex PCR; TCRdb's copy keeps in-frame clones and lacks some. The table lists a few hundred thousand clones, approximately 81% of them singletons. The CDR3 contains 14 residues. V shed 3 bases and J 2 bases; nucleotides not matched to a gene: 2. Looked up from germline, CDR1 is ENHRY and CDR2 is SYGVKD. This sequence was found in an older woman in good health and CMV-seropositive. V gene TRBV10-3 combines with J gene TRBJ2-3; 7 bases agree with TRBD1. The sample taken for sequencing was PBMCs. Here the CDR3 DNA reads TGTGCCATCAGTGACGGGACAGTCACAGATACGCAGTATTTT. Protein sequence: CAISDGTVTDTQYF.